The 14 T cell receptor beta chains listed next were all sequenced from one sample in a study of breast tumors, draining lymph nodes, adjacent tissues. TCRdb passed the multiplex PCR reads through MiXCR, listing each CDR3 protein once. The sample shows 150,000 to 250,000 distinct CDR3 sequences, roughly 29% of them seen only once. The lymph nodes were axillary draining lymph nodes from breast cancer patients. The sample comprised axillary lymph node tissue. The source is a female donor with breast cancer. Some clones in this sample may be carry-over from other donors' samples.

This clonotype was recorded many times. V usage is TRBV27 and J usage is TRBJ2-7, with TRBD1 matching over 7 bases. V shed 4 bases, J shed 2 bases, and the junction held 5 bases outside the gene matches. CDR3 length: 14 amino acids. Per the germline V gene, CDR1 is MNHEY and CDR2 is SMNVEV (reference sequence). The CDR3 is CASSSGQLPYEQYF. Written as DNA, the CDR3 is TGTGCCAGCAGTTCGGGACAGCTTCCCTACGAGCAGTACTTC.

The table lists this clonotype with many counts. The rearrangement links TRBV6-1 to TRBJ2-7, with 10 bases matching TRBD1. CDR1 and CDR2 (germline): MNHNS, SASEGT. The V and J ends lost 7 bases and 1 base, in that order; junction bases with no gene match: 4. The CDR3 covers 14 residues. The CDR3, as DNA: TGTGCCAGCATGGGGGACAGGGGTTCCTACGAGCAGTACTTC. Translation gives CASMGDRGSYEQYF.

This clonotype was seen many times. The chain is built from TRBV5-1 and TRBJ2-1, with 10 bases identical to TRBD1. Trimming cost V 4 bases and J 6 bases; bases outside gene matches: 7. Germline-derived CDR1 and CDR2 are SGHRS and YFSETQ. The CDR3 extends over 15 amino acids. CDR3 in DNA: TGCGCCAGCAGCCTGGACAGGGGGGCTACCAATGAGCAGTTCTTC. It specifies CASSLDRGATNEQFF. The entire variable domain, with the rest obtained from reference TRBV5-1 and TRBJ2-1, is as follows: KAGVTQTPRYLIKTRGQQVTLSCSPISGHRSVSWYQQTPGQGLQFLFEYFSETQRNKGNFPGRFSGRQFSNSRSEMNVSTLELGDSALYLCASSLDRGATNEQFFGPGTRLTVL.

This clonotype was seen ten or more times. V usage is TRBV12-3 or TRBV12-4 and J usage is TRBJ1-6, with D uncertain. V was trimmed by 6 bases and J by 5 bases, leaving 11 bases between them. The CDR3 loop spans 14 amino acids. The CDR3 nucleotides are TGTGCCAGCAGGAACCCCGGGCATAATTCACCCCTCCACTTT. Protein product: CASRNPGHNSPLHF.

This clonotype has at least ten counts. This chain links TRBV29-1 with TRBJ2-1, with D tentatively TRBD1 (6 bases). Germline CDR1 SQVTM, CDR2 ANQGSEA. The CDR3 has 13 residues. Trimming took 4 bases from V and 9 from J, leaving 16 bases between them. The CDR3 here is CSVVSGALGEQFF. The CDR3 DNA reads TGCAGCGTTGTATCAGGGGCGCTAGGTGAGCAGTTCTTC.

There are a few counts of this clonotype. J is TRBJ2-5 and V is TRBV3-2; TRBD1, as called in the table, went unchecked against the DNA. TRBV3-2 is deemed a pseudogene. This CDR3 comprises 17 residues. The CDR3 protein is CASSPGTLGGVQETQYF. In DNA form, the CDR3 reads TGTGCCAGCAGCCCCGGGACACTGGGAGGGGTCCAAGAGACCCAGTACTTC.

The chain uses TRBV4-1 and TRBJ1-2; TRBD1 agrees at 7 bases. The CDR3 has 13 amino acids. The J segment lost 3 bases and the V segment lost 2 bases, leaving 0 bases of the junction unmatched. Germline CDR1 is MGHRA and CDR2 is YSYEKL. CDR3 protein: CASSQQGDYGYTF. Written as DNA, the CDR3 is TGCGCCAGCAGCCAACAGGGGGACTATGGCTACACCTTC.

Remarks on this clonotype: A much larger clonotype is one base distant, so this may be a read error. A read error is likely, as this CDR3 ends without the conserved phenylalanine or tryptophan. The V call is TRBV9, the J call TRBJ2-1; D gene ambiguous. The CDR3 consists of 13 residues. Germline V gives CDR1 SGDLS, CDR2 YYNGEE. Trimming took off 3 bases at V and 2 bases at J, with 6 bases between the two ends. The CDR3 loop reads CASSGRAYNEQFS. The CDR3 DNA reads as TGTGCCAGCAGCGGCCGGGCCTACAATGAGCAGTTCTCC.

In this sample, this clonotype turned up many times. The chain links TRBV19 to TRBJ2-1, with TRBD2 as a possible D gene (6 bases). The CDR3 consists of 15 residues. In germline, CDR1 is LNHDA, CDR2 SQIVND (reference sequence). V lost 2 bases, J lost 3 bases, and 11 bases lay in between. As DNA, the CDR3 is TGTGCCAGTAGTATACCCAGCGGGCTCTACAATGAGCAGTTCTTC. As protein: CASSIPSGLYNEQFF.

This clonotype was counted at least ten times. V and J are TRBV20-1 and TRBJ2-7, with 8 positions matching TRBD1. CDR1 and CDR2 from the germline V gene are DFQATT and SNEGSKA (reference sequence). This CDR3 spans 12 amino acids. The trim removed 5 bases at V and 7 bases at J, leaving 7 bases unmatched. Here the CDR3 DNA reads TGCAGTGCTGCCCAGGGGGCAAGAGAGCAGTACTTC. This gives the protein CSAAQGAREQYF.

This clonotype was recorded only once. This chain joins TRBV10-3 and TRBJ2-5; TRBD1 or TRBD2 may be the D gene (6 bases each). V gave up 8 bases and J gave up 4 bases, with 8 bases separating them. The CDR3 totals 11 residues. The germline CDR1 and CDR2 sequences are ENHRY and SYGVKD. CDR3 residues: CAIGGRETQYF. The CDR3, as DNA: TGTGCCATCGGGGGGCGAGAGACCCAGTACTTC.

Note on this clonotype: The final CDR3 position lacks the conserved phenylalanine or tryptophan, pointing to a likely read error. No DNA is shown, since the ends of the CDR3 on it are uncertain; the CDR3 is the one TCRdb lists. The chain recombines TRBV27 with TRBJ1-3. A total of 11 residues make up the CDR3, ends included. The germline V gene has CDR1 MNHEY and CDR2 SMNVEV (reference sequence). The CDR3 sequence: CASSLYLTSST.

The chain links TRBV7-2 to TRBJ2-5, with 9 bases matching TRBD2. CDR3 length: 17 amino acids. Looked up from germline, CDR1 is SGHTA and CDR2 is FQGNSA. V lost 2 bases, J lost 5 bases, and 12 bases stayed unmatched. The CDR3 reads CASSLIAGDRAGETQYF. CDR3 in DNA: TGTGCCAGCAGCTTAATAGCGGGAGACAGGGCGGGGGAGACCCAGTACTTC.

The V and J genes are TRBV28 and TRBJ1-1; D remains ambiguous. Germline V gene lookup returns CDR1 MDHEN and CDR2 SYDVKM. The CDR3 is 13 residues long. V gave up 6 bases and J gave up 0 bases, with 8 bases separating them. The CDR3: CASSPTLNTEAFF. The CDR3 nucleotides read TGTGCCAGCAGCCCTACATTGAACACTGAAGCTTTCTTT.